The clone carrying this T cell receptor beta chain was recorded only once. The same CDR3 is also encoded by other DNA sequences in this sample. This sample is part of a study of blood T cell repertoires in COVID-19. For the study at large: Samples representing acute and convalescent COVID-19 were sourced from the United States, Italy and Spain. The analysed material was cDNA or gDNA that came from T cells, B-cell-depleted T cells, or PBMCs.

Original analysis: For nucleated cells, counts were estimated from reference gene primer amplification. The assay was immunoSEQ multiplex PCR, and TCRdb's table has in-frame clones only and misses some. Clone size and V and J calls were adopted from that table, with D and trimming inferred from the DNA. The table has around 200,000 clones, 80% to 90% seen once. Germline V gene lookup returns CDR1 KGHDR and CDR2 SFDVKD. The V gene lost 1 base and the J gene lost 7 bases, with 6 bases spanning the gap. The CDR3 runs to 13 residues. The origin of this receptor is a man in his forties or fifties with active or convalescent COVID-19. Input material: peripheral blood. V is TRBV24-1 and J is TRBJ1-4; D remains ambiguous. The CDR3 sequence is CATSDFGGEKLFF. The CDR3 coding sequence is TGTGCCACCAGTGATTTCGGCGGTGAAAAACTGTTTTTT.